The T cell receptor beta chain described here comes from a study of blood T cells in healthy people across ages. Study-level findings and limits: Researchers said unsorted PBMCs prevented a conclusive naive versus antigen-experienced comparison.

About this clonotype itself: Its antigen is undetermined.

With a J-beta primer mix and a sample-barcoded 5' primer, a second PCR ran about 7 to 12 cycles. TCRdb reprocessed the 5' RACE reads with MiXCR, giving one entry per CDR3 protein. Here the sample spans 550,000 to 750,000 distinct CDR3 sequences, roughly 21% being singletons. With 1 base removed from V and 0 bases from J, the gap between germline ends came to 7 bases. This CDR3 contains 15 residues. Looked up from germline, CDR1 is LGHDT and CDR2 is YNNKEL (reference sequence). This chain connects TRBV3-1 to TRBJ1-3; D gene ambiguous. The sequenced material came from blood. The receptor comes from a man aged 65-85 years in good health. CDR3 nucleotides: TGTGCCAGCAGCCAAGCCCGAGACTCTGGAAACACCATATATTTT. The encoded protein is CASSQARDSGNTIYF.